The 29 T cell receptor beta chains presented below share a single source sample, sequenced in a study of circulating CD8 cells and anti-PD-1 response in melanoma. From live CD3+CD8+TCRalphabeta+ cells, four PD-1 and/or TIGIT subsets were sorted. TCR libraries were prepared from around 14 ng of total RNA with the QIAseq Immune Repertoire TCR panel. TCRdb re-called the reads through MiXCR, storing one row per CDR3 protein. The sample lists about 2,100 distinct CDR3 sequences; 7.2% were seen once. The sequencing used CD8+ T cells from PBMCs, collected at baseline or after one month of anti-PD-1 therapy (not recorded which). These receptors originate from a human donor with melanoma.

This clonotype is classed as medium-sized. The chain couples TRBV28 to TRBJ2-7; D remains ambiguous. The CDR3 spans 16 residues. CDR1 and CDR2 (germline): MDHEN, SYDVKM. Trimming stripped 3 bases from V and 4 bases from J, with 19 bases between. The CDR3 DNA follows: TGTGCCAGCAGTTTTTTCCCCACAGTTCGAAGGTACGAGCAGTACTTC. Its protein product is CASSFFPTVRRYEQYF.

This clonotype is deemed medium-sized. This rearrangement joins TRBV2 to TRBJ2-7; 7 bases fit TRBD1. Trimming removed 8 bases from V and 0 bases from J; junction bases left unmatched: 10. There are 15 residues in the CDR3. Germline lookup yields CDR1 SNHLY and CDR2 FYNNEI. CDR3 nucleotide sequence: TGTGCCAGCCTTCACAGGGACAGAGGCTCCTACGAGCAGTACTTC. It encodes CASLHRDRGSYEQYF. Full variable domain (remainder filled in from reference TRBV2 and TRBJ2-7): EPEVTQTPSHQVTQMGQEVILRCVPISNHLYFYWYRQILGQKVEFLVSFYNNEISEKSEIFDDQFSVERPDGSNFTLKIRSTKLEDSAMYFCASLHRDRGSYEQYFGPGTRLTVT.

In its sample, this clonotype ranks as medium-sized. At one end, the junction sequence differs from germline, possibly due to a read error. The rearrangement joins TRBV24-1 to TRBJ2-1; D perhaps matches TRBD2 (5 bases). This CDR3 spans 14 amino acids. CDR1 KGHDR and CDR2 SFDVKD come from the germline V gene. CDR3 DNA sequence: TGTGCCACCAGCCCGCGAGGCCGGAGGAATGAGCAGTCCTTC. This translates into CATSPRGRRNEQSF.

Details on this clonotype: This may arise from a read error, as a much more abundant clone is one base away. This likely comes from a read error, as the CDR3 has no conserved phenylalanine or tryptophan at its end. The V call is TRBV25-1, the J call TRBJ2-7; D may be TRBD1 (6 bases). Per the germline V gene, CDR1 is MGHDK and CDR2 is SYGVNS. The germline V and J ends were trimmed by 3 bases and 5 bases, with 14 bases remaining between them. The CDR3 is 14 residues long. Here the CDR3 reads CASSDMEQGHEQYL. CDR3 in DNA: TGTGCCAGCAGTGACATGGAACAGGGCCACGAGCAGTACCTC.

This clonotype was detected only a few times. This chain uses TRBV28 with TRBJ2-7, with no clear D. Germline loops: CDR1 MDHEN, CDR2 SYDVKM. The CDR3 runs 14 residues. Trimming cost V 7 bases and J 1 base, with 14 bases left between them. For the CDR3, the DNA is TGTGCCAGCACAATCGAGCGAACGTCCTACGAGCAGTACTTC. Amino acids: CASTIERTSYEQYF.

The chain links TRBV20-1 to TRBJ1-1; D unresolved. Germline CDR1 is DFQATT and CDR2 is SNEGSKA (reference sequence). The CDR3 is 14 residues long. The germline V and J ends were trimmed by 6 bases and 10 bases, with 24 bases remaining between them. CDR3 DNA sequence: TGCAGTGCGCCGGATTTGGACGGCCAAGCTGGAGCTTTCTTT. Translation: CSAPDLDGQAGAFF.

This clonotype is classed as medium-sized. The rearrangement links TRBV27 to TRBJ2-1; D is unclear. The CDR3 loop spans 16 amino acids. Germline V gene lookup returns CDR1 MNHEY and CDR2 SMNVEV (reference sequence). Between the trimmed V and J ends, which lost 5 bases and 0 bases, there was a span of 14 bases. The CDR3 here is CASSASGGSSYNEQFF. Here the CDR3 DNA reads TGTGCCAGCAGTGCCTCTGGCGGTAGCTCCTACAATGAGCAGTTCTTC.

This clonotype was counted only a few times. The chain carries TRBV11-2 and TRBJ2-5; TRBD2 is a possible D gene (5 bases). Germline loops: CDR1 SGHAT, CDR2 FQNNGV. The ends were cut back, 2 bases at V and 5 bases at J, with 15 bases in the middle. This CDR3 contains 15 residues. Here the CDR3 DNA reads TGTGCCAGCAGCTTACGGAGCCGGGGAAGCGAGACCCAGTACTTC. Translating gives CASSLRSRGSETQYF.

The genes are TRBV10-3 and TRBJ2-6; perhaps TRBD2 as D (5 bases). The CDR3 length is 14 residues. Germline V CDR1 and CDR2: ENHRY, SYGVKD. The germline V and J ends were trimmed by 3 bases and 3 bases, with 6 bases remaining between them. In DNA, the CDR3 is TGTGCCATCAGTGATCGGGGTGGGGCCAACGTCCTGACTTTC. Its translation: CAISDRGGANVLTF.

In its sample, this clonotype ranks as medium-sized. This sequence joins TRBV24-1 and TRBJ2-3, with D hard to call. CDR1 is KGHDR and CDR2 is SFDVKD in the germline V gene. With 7 bases removed from V and 1 base from J, the gap between germline ends came to 2 bases. This CDR3 spans 11 amino acids. This CDR3 is CATRGTDTQYF. The CDR3 DNA reads as TGTGCCACCAGGGGCACAGATACGCAGTATTTT.

In the case of this clonotype: This may stem from a read error, because a much larger clone lies one nucleotide away. This chain connects TRBV28 to TRBJ2-1; possibly TRBD1 or TRBD2 for D (5 bases each). CDR3 length: 15 residues. V gave up 5 bases and J gave up 8 bases, with 19 bases separating them. Germline CDR1 MDHEN, CDR2 SYDVKM. CDR3 region: CASSTRLGVYDEQFF. Written as DNA, the CDR3 is TGTGCCAGCAGTACTAGACTGGGGGTTTACGATGAGCAGTTCTTC. Combining the CDR3 with reference TRBV28 and TRBJ2-1 gives the whole variable domain DVKVTQSSRYLVKRTGEKVFLECVQDMDHENMFWYRQDPGLGLRLIYFSYDVKMKEKGDIPEGYSVSREKKERFSLILESASTNQTSMYLCASSTRLGVYDEQFFGPGTRLTVL.

This clonotype is deemed medium-sized. The chain is built from TRBV19 and TRBJ1-5; D is unresolved. Germline V gene data show CDR1 as LNHDA and CDR2 as SQIVND (reference sequence). This CDR3 has 15 residues. Trimming removed 9 bases at V and 2 bases at J, with 17 bases between. The CDR3 here is CASPLVRCGNQPQHF. The CDR3 DNA sequence: TGTGCCAGCCCCCTCGTTCGGTGTGGCAATCAGCCCCAGCATTTT.

The V and J genes are TRBV29-1 and TRBJ1-2; no definite D call. With 0 bases removed from V and 2 bases from J, the gap between germline ends came to 10 bases. This CDR3 is built from 14 residues. Germline V gene lookup returns CDR1 SQVTM and CDR2 ANQGSEA. The DNA for the CDR3 is TGCAGCGTTGAAGAGGGCAGCCGAAACTATGGCTACACCTTC. It is translated as CSVEEGSRNYGYTF.

By frequency in the sample, this clonotype is medium-sized. J is TRBJ2-1 and V is TRBV18, with TRBD2 matching over 9 bases. Germline CDR1 KGHSH, CDR2 LQKENI. The trim removed 3 bases at V and 2 bases at J, leaving 5 bases unmatched. This CDR3 has 16 residues. The CDR3 DNA reads TGTGCCAGCTCACCGATAGCGGGAGAGACCTACAATGAGCAGTTCTTC. Encoded protein: CASSPIAGETYNEQFF. The full variable domain, completed using reference TRBV18 and TRBJ2-1, is NAGVMQNPRHLVRRRGQEARLRCSPMKGHSHVYWYRQLPEEGLKFMVYLQKENIIDESGMPKERFSAEFPKEGPSILRIQQVVRGDSAAYFCASSPIAGETYNEQFFGPGTRLTVL.

Relative to its sample, this clonotype is medium-sized (0.01 to 0.1%). The V gene is TRBV5-4, the J gene TRBJ2-3; 10 bases line up with TRBD2. CDR3 length: 18 residues. Germline CDR1 is SGHNT and CDR2 is YYREEE (reference sequence). Losses at the gene ends were 0 bases for V and 4 bases for J; bases not matched to a gene: 11. The CDR3 is CASSLDGILAGPSDTQYF. The DNA of the CDR3 is TGTGCCAGCAGCTTGGACGGAATACTAGCGGGACCTTCAGATACGCAGTATTTT. The full variable domain, rest sourced from reference TRBV5-4 and TRBJ2-3, is ETGVTQSPTHLIKTRGQQVTLRCSSQSGHNTVSWYQQALGQGPQFIFQYYREEENGRGNFPPRFSGLQFPNYSSELNVNALELDDSALYLCASSLDGILAGPSDTQYFGPGTRLTVL.

To note about this clonotype: A much more abundant neighbour one base away suggests this may be a read error. The V and J genes are TRBV5-6 and TRBJ1-1, with D maybe TRBD1 (6 bases). The CDR3 runs to 14 residues. V lost 4 bases and J lost 1, with 11 bases in between. Germline assignment: CDR1 SGHDT and CDR2 YYEEEE. In nucleotides, the CDR3 is TGTGCCAGCAGCGCGGACAGCACGAACACTGAAGCTTTCTTT. Protein product: CASSADSTNTEAFF.

This clonotype is labeled medium-sized (0.01 to 0.1%). This sequence joins TRBV14 and TRBJ2-1; D remains unclear. The CDR3 runs 15 residues. The V and J ends lost 1 base and 7 bases respectively, with 14 bases between them. Looked up from germline, CDR1 is SGHDN and CDR2 is FVKESK. CDR3 amino acids: CASSQATRRLNEQFF. The CDR3 DNA follows: TGTGCCAGCAGCCAAGCCACACGACGCCTTAATGAGCAGTTCTTC.

This clonotype has a handful of counts. This may be a read error, as it is one base from a much larger clone. V usage is TRBV28 and J usage is TRBJ2-3; TRBD2 aligns across 7 bases. V shed 10 bases and J 1 base; nucleotides not matched to a gene: 14. The CDR3 spans 16 residues. Germline V lookup: CDR1 MDHEN, CDR2 SYDVKM. This chain's CDR3 is CANRYRSGSRTDTQYF. The CDR3 nucleotides are TGTGCCAACAGATATCGTAGCGGGTCACGCACAGATACGCAGTATTTT.

By share, this clonotype ranks as medium-sized (0.01 to 0.1%). The V gene is TRBV7-2, the J gene TRBJ2-1, with 8 nucleotides matching TRBD2. The length of the CDR3 is 16 residues. V was clipped by 2 bases and J by 5 bases; unmatched bases: 8. CDR1 SGHTA and CDR2 FQGNSA come from the germline V gene. The CDR3 coding sequence is TGTGCCAGCAGCTTAAGAGAAGCGGGGGTCAACAATGAGCAGTTCTTC. Translation: CASSLREAGVNNEQFF.

A single count supports this clonotype. A much more abundant neighbour one base away suggests this may be a read error. The chain combines TRBV27 with TRBJ1-1, with D hard to call. The CDR3 is made up of 11 amino acids. In germline, CDR1 is MNHEY, CDR2 SMNVEV (reference sequence). The DNA of the CDR3 is TGTGCCACCCATCTAAACACTAAAGCTTTCTTT. The encoded protein is CATHLNTKAFF.

In this sample, this clonotype is medium-sized. J is TRBJ2-7 and V is TRBV12-3 or TRBV12-4, with unresolved D. Trimming cost V 6 bases and J 2 bases, with 5 bases left between them. The CDR3 loop spans 11 amino acids. CDR3 sequence: CASRRAYEQYF. CDR3 bases: TGTGCCAGCAGAAGGGCCTACGAGCAGTACTTC.

By share, this clonotype ranks as medium-sized. V gene TRBV25-1 combines with J gene TRBJ2-1, with D perhaps TRBD2 (5 bases). V lost 4 bases, J lost 6 bases, and 10 bases lay in between. This CDR3 contains 13 residues. Germline V CDR1 and CDR2: MGHDK, SYGVNS. CDR3 protein: CASSVDFLNEQFF. In DNA form, the CDR3 reads TGTGCCAGCAGTGTGGACTTTCTCAATGAGCAGTTCTTC.

By its share, this clonotype is medium-sized (0.01 to 0.1%). This rearrangement joins TRBV19 to TRBJ2-2; unclear D gene. Trimming removed 6 bases at V and 2 bases at J, with 10 bases between. Per germline, CDR1 LNHDA and CDR2 SQIVND (reference sequence). The CDR3 consists of 14 residues. The CDR3, as DNA: TGTGCCAGTAGCCCTGATCTAAACACCGGGGAGCTGTTTTTT. Residues: CASSPDLNTGELFF.

For this clonotype: A much larger clone lies one base from this, so it may be a read error. The chain is built from TRBV6-5 and TRBJ1-1; D unclear. CDR3 length: 15 amino acids. CDR1 and CDR2 (germline): MNHEY, SVGAGI. V was clipped by 0 bases and J by 2 bases, with 10 bases between them. Written as DNA, the CDR3 is TGTGCCAGCAGTTACTCATTACAGAGCAACACTGAAGCTTTCTTT. As protein: CASSYSLQSNTEAFF.

This clonotype was seen only a few times. The chain is built from TRBV9 and TRBJ2-6; unclear D gene. The germline V and J ends were trimmed by 0 bases and 0 bases, with 7 bases remaining between them. Germline CDR1 reads SGDLS; CDR2 reads YYNGEE. CDR3 length equals 16 residues. CDR3 residues: CASSVGASSGANVLTF. The CDR3 DNA reads TGTGCCAGCAGCGTAGGTGCGTCCTCTGGGGCCAACGTCCTGACTTTC. Filled out from reference TRBV9 and TRBJ2-6, the complete variable domain reads DSGVTQTPKHLITATGQRVTLRCSPRSGDLSVYWYQQSLDQGLQFLIQYYNGEERAKGNILERFSAQQFPDLHSELNLSSLELGDSALYFCASSVGASSGANVLTFGAGSRLTVL.

This clonotype is medium-sized (0.01 to 0.1%). The chain joins TRBV29-1 to TRBJ2-1; 7 bases fit TRBD2. The ends lost 4 bases at V and 6 bases at J; junction bases unmatched: 3. This CDR3 has 12 residues. The V gene's germline CDR1 is SQVTM and CDR2 ANQGSEA. The CDR3 loop is CSVGEGGNEQFF. In nucleotides, the CDR3 is TGCAGCGTTGGGGAGGGTGGCAATGAGCAGTTCTTC.

This clonotype is judged medium-sized. This chain uses TRBV27 with TRBJ2-4; TRBD2 aligns across 9 bases. The CDR3 covers 18 residues. Germline-derived CDR1 and CDR2 are MNHEY and SMNVEV (reference sequence). V lost 3 bases, J lost 3 bases, and 12 bases stayed unmatched. The CDR3 sequence: CASSFWISGGLDKNIQYF. Written as DNA, the CDR3 is TGTGCCAGCAGTTTCTGGATTAGCGGGGGACTTGACAAAAACATTCAGTACTTC.

This clonotype is labeled large. This chain links TRBV29-1 with TRBJ1-2, with D uncertain. Trimming removed 1 base at V and 2 bases at J, with 8 bases between. Germline V CDR1 and CDR2: SQVTM, ANQGSEA. CDR3 length equals 13 residues. CDR3 residues: CSVEGDSNYGYTF. CDR3 coding DNA: TGCAGCGTTGAAGGTGACTCAAACTATGGCTACACCTTC. The full variable domain, its missing parts supplied by reference TRBV29-1 and TRBJ1-2, is SAVISQKPSRDICQRGTSLTIQCQVDSQVTMMFWYRQQPGQSLTLIATANQGSEATYESGFVIDKFPISRPNLTFSTLTVSNMSPEDSSIYLCSVEGDSNYGYTFGSGTRLTVV.

By share, this clonotype ranks as medium-sized (0.01 to 0.1%). The rearrangement uses TRBV28 and TRBJ2-7; TRBD1 might be the D (5 bases). This CDR3 region has 16 residues. Between the trimmed V and J ends, which lost 6 bases and 0 bases, there was a span of 18 bases. The germline CDR1 and CDR2 sequences are MDHEN and SYDVKM. CDR3 sequence: CASRGPQVPNSYEQYF. The CDR3 DNA reads as TGTGCCAGCAGGGGTCCACAGGTCCCCAACTCCTACGAGCAGTACTTC.